This T cell receptor beta chain emerged from a study of identical twins. Template switching, a step in the protocol, added a universal primer site, and cDNA carried unique molecular identifiers. Using its own MiXCR run on the 5' RACE reads, TCRdb lists one record per CDR3 protein. The sample lists about 340,000 distinct CDR3 sequences; 10% to 15% were seen once. This clonotype appeared a few times. Antigen unknown. Study-wide points: Partly confounded zero-insertion analyses could result from invariant MAIT and iNKT cells. Conclusions rested on cross-sectional statistics rather than following the same donors.

V was shortened by 5 bases and J by 6 bases, with 18 bases between the two germline ends. CDR1 and CDR2 from the germline V gene are SGHRS and YFSETQ. The CDR3 spans 15 residues. These data were also filed under a second study, of yellow fever vaccine responses in identical twins.

Sequencing used CD8+ T cells sorted from blood. The rearrangement joins TRBV5-1 to TRBJ2-1; maybe TRBD2 (6 bases). The TCR sequence derives from a woman younger than 35 in good health. As DNA, the CDR3 is TGCGCCAGCAGTTCATGGGGCGGGACGAGCAATGAGCAGTTCTTC. Protein product: CASSSWGGTSNEQFF.